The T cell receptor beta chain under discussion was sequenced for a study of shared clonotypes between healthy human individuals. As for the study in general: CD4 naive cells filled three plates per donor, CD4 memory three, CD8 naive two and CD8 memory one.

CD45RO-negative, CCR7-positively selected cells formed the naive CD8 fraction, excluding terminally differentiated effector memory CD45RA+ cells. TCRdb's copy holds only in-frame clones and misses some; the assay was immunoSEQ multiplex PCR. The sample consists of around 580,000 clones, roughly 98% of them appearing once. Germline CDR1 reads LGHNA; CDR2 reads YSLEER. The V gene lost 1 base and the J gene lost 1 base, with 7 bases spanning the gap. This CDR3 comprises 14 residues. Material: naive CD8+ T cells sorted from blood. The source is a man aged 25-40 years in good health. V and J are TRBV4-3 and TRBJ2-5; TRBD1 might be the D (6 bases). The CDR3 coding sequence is TGCGCCAGCAGCCAAGCCAGGGGCCAAGAGACCCAGTACTTC. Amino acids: CASSQARGQETQYF.